This T cell receptor beta chain was identified in a study of cytomegalovirus exposure and HLA in healthy donors. Findings of the study overall: In a later analysis, CMV-associated beta chains were mostly HLA-associated, it appeared.

Germline assignment: CDR1 KGHSH and CDR2 LQKENI. This CDR3 contains 16 residues. Trimming removed 2 bases from V and 4 bases from J, with 17 bases in between. 13 Jbeta primers and 60 Vbeta primers were used for the PCR. Sequencing used immunoSEQ multiplex PCR; TCRdb keeps in-frame clones, though not all of them. The sample lists roughly 250,000 clones, just over 70% seen once, with over 2% in the top ten. Comment on this clone: Its antigen is unidentified.

The specimen sequenced was PBMCs. The V gene is TRBV18, the J gene TRBJ1-1, with D possibly being TRBD1 (6 bases). The clonotype originates from a female donor in good health and CMV-seronegative. CDR3 in amino acids: CASSPYRGKGSTEAFF. The CDR3 DNA is TGTGCCAGCTCACCATATAGGGGGAAGGGGAGCACTGAAGCTTTCTTT.